The 17 T cell receptor beta chains below were found in one sample sequenced in a study of T cell responses to AZD1222 COVID-19 vaccine. Clones were read by immunoSEQ multiplex PCR, and TCRdb kept only the in-frame ones, dropping some. The profile covers around 130,000 clones, with 88% appearing a single time and roughly a sixth taken by the ten largest. Specimen: peripheral blood, collected on day 0 of MenACWY control vaccination. The receptors come from an adult in good health.

The J gene is TRBJ2-2, the V gene TRBV4-1, with D tentatively TRBD2 (5 bases). V gave up 0 bases and J gave up 0 bases, with 11 bases separating them. Germline V CDR1 and CDR2: MGHRA, YSYEKL. The CDR3 consists of 17 residues. CDR3 DNA sequence: TGCGCCAGCAGCCAAGATTTTCTCGGGGCGAACACCGGGGAGCTGTTTTTT. This gives the protein CASSQDFLGANTGELFF.

The chain uses TRBV19 and TRBJ2-7; maybe TRBD1 (6 bases). This CDR3 region has 18 residues. Germline V CDR1 and CDR2: LNHDA, SQIVND (reference sequence). The ends were cut back, 1 base at V and 0 bases at J, with 19 bases in the middle. CDR3 region: CASSIGGARGVSSYEQYF. In DNA, the CDR3 is TGTGCCAGTAGTATAGGAGGAGCCAGGGGCGTGAGCTCCTACGAGCAGTACTTC.

J is TRBJ2-1 and V is TRBV5-6, with a weak D call TRBD2 (5 bases). The CDR3 extends over 16 amino acids. Germline V CDR1 and CDR2: SGHDT, YYEEEE. V shed 5 bases and J shed 5 bases, with 20 bases lying between them. The CDR3 DNA sequence: TGTGCCAGCAGACTTAACGGGGTAAGACGGGACAATGAGCAGTTCTTC. Translation: CASRLNGVRRDNEQFF.

This clone was seen only once. The V gene is TRBV30, the J gene TRBJ1-2; D call uncertain. This CDR3 contains 14 residues. V was shortened by 0 bases and J by 1 base, with 9 bases between the two germline ends. In germline, CDR1 is GTSNPN, CDR2 SVGIG (reference sequence). In DNA, the CDR3 is TGTGCCTGGAGTGTACCGGCGGTTAACTATGGCTACACCTTC. Its protein is CAWSVPAVNYGYTF.

The genes are TRBV11-2 and TRBJ1-4; D uncertain. CDR1 is SGHAT, CDR2 FQNNGV, per germline. The germline V and J ends were trimmed by 0 bases and 8 bases, with 10 bases remaining between them. This CDR3 has 14 residues. The chain's CDR3 is CASSLDLAVEKLFF. The CDR3 DNA reads TGTGCCAGCAGCTTAGATCTGGCGGTGGAAAAACTGTTTTTT.

The J gene is TRBJ2-1, the V gene TRBV6-5, with TRBD2 matching over 7 bases. CDR1 is MNHEY, CDR2 SVGAGI, per germline. CDR3 length: 15 residues. The V gene end was trimmed by 6 bases and the J gene end by 7 bases; junction bases not matched to a gene: 12. The CDR3 is CASSPPPGGGNEQFF. CDR3 coding DNA: TGTGCCAGCAGCCCCCCCCCGGGGGGAGGGAATGAGCAGTTCTTC.

V and J are TRBV28 and TRBJ2-7; D is unresolved. The CDR3 loop spans 16 amino acids. Germline V gene data show CDR1 as MDHEN and CDR2 as SYDVKM. V was pared by 5 bases and J by 3 bases, with 20 bases between. This CDR3 reads CASSDISRGRHYEQYF. For the CDR3, the DNA is TGTGCCAGCAGTGACATCTCTCGCGGACGACACTACGAGCAGTACTTC.

This clone was picked up one time. V is TRBV20-1 and J is TRBJ2-7; D is possibly TRBD1 or TRBD2 (5 bases each). The CDR3 length is 13 residues. The V gene lost 3 bases and the J gene lost 5 bases, with 14 bases spanning the gap. The germline gives CDR1 DFQATT, CDR2 SNEGSKA (reference sequence). CDR3 DNA: TGCAGTGCTAGTAAGGGGACGACGAACGAGCAGTACTTC. Its translation: CSASKGTTNEQYF.

This clone was counted a single time. This rearrangement joins TRBV6-5 to TRBJ1-2; tentatively, D is TRBD1 (5 bases). Germline V gene lookup returns CDR1 MNHEY and CDR2 SVGAGI. Trimming removed 0 bases at V and 5 bases at J, with 7 bases between. The CDR3 consists of 13 residues. The CDR3: CASSYSGAYGYTF. CDR3 sequence (DNA): TGTGCCAGCAGTTACTCCGGGGCATATGGCTACACCTTC.

This sequence joins TRBV6-6 and TRBJ1-2; 7 bases agree with TRBD1. The germline gives CDR1 MNHNY, CDR2 SVGAGI (reference sequence). The CDR3 spans 14 residues. Trimming at V came to 6 bases and at J to 5 bases, leaving 9 bases not matched to a gene. The CDR3 DNA reads TGTGCCAGCAGCGACCAACAGGGGATTTATGGCTACACCTTC. Amino acids: CASSDQQGIYGYTF.

The chain joins TRBV5-6 to TRBJ1-2; D not resolved. There are 17 residues in the CDR3. Trimming shortened V by 4 bases and J by 1 base, and 20 bases separated the two germline ends. Germline loops: CDR1 SGHDT, CDR2 YYEEEE. The CDR3 sequence: CASSPTWEGNHNYGYTF. CDR3 coding DNA: TGTGCCAGCAGCCCCACATGGGAGGGAAACCATAACTATGGCTACACCTTC.

The genes are TRBV28 and TRBJ1-2; tentative D call: TRBD1 (5 bases). Trimming removed 6 bases from V and 7 bases from J, with 12 bases in between. The germline gives CDR1 MDHEN, CDR2 SYDVKM. There are 12 residues in the CDR3. CDR3 bases: TGTGCCAGCAGCACGGGGGGGGTTGGCTACACCTTC. Amino acids: CASSTGGVGYTF.

V and J are TRBV28 and TRBJ2-5, with TRBD2 matching over 9 bases. V was clipped by 3 bases and J by 10 bases; unmatched bases: 18. Germline CDR1 MDHEN, CDR2 SYDVKM. The CDR3 is 17 residues long. Written as DNA, the CDR3 is TGTGCCAGCAGTTTCCTCAACACGGGACTAGCCAACCGAGGCCAGTACTTC. This sequence encodes CASSFLNTGLANRGQYF.

The CDR3 loop is CASSLGYRDNEQFF. The CDR3 coding sequence is TGCGCCAGCAGCTTGGGGTACAGGGACAATGAGCAGTTCTTC. The chain recombines TRBV5-1 with TRBJ2-1; TRBD1 might be the D (6 bases). V was cut by 0 bases and J by 5 bases, with 9 bases left in between. Germline CDR1 SGHRS, CDR2 YFSETQ. The length of the CDR3 is 14 residues.

The CDR3 nucleotides read TGTGCCAGCCGGGACAGGAGTATTTCGAACACTGAAGCTTTCTTT. As protein: CASRDRSISNTEAFF. The V and J genes are TRBV27 and TRBJ1-1, with TRBD1 matching 8 bases. Germline CDR1 and CDR2: MNHEY and SMNVEV (reference sequence). Trimming removed 8 bases from V and 1 base from J; junction bases left unmatched: 9. The CDR3 has 15 amino acids.

This clone has only one observation. The V and J genes are TRBV2 and TRBJ1-6; 11 bases align to TRBD1. CDR3 length equals 18 residues. V gave up 6 bases and J gave up 0 bases; unmatched junction bases: 7. Germline V CDR1 and CDR2: SNHLY, FYNNEI. CDR3 sequence reads: CASSGPGTGGSYNSPLHF. DNA for the CDR3: TGTGCCAGCAGCGGTCCCGGGACAGGGGGCTCCTATAATTCACCCCTCCACTTT.

This chain joins TRBV5-1 and TRBJ1-4, with D maybe TRBD1 (5 bases). The germline V and J ends were trimmed by 0 bases and 3 bases, with 9 bases remaining between them. Looked up from germline, CDR1 is SGHRS and CDR2 is YFSETQ. CDR3 size: 15 residues. The CDR3 spells CASSLELGANEKLFF. In DNA form, the CDR3 reads TGCGCCAGCAGCTTGGAGTTGGGGGCTAATGAAAAACTGTTTTTT.